These T cell receptor beta chains were read from a single sample in a study of early T cells in non-severe SARS-CoV-2 infection. TCRdb fed the 5' RACE reads into MiXCR, producing one record per CDR3 protein. The table includes about 66,000 distinct CDR3 sequences, less than 15% detected once. Sequencing was performed on whole blood. The receptor source for this set is an adult who was a healthcare worker with PCR-confirmed SARS-CoV-2 infection or an uninfected control (not recorded which). CDR3s include the opening cysteine and the closing phenylalanine or tryptophan. D genes are given only for firm matches. The size entry is marked missing in some rows and otherwise reads once, few, many or a size class.

>TRBV7-2|-|TRBJ2-7|-
CASSLAGTNYGGRYEQYF
TGTGCCAGCAGCTTAGCCGGGACTAACTACGGGGGCCGCTACGAGCAGTACTTC
>TRBV28|few|TRBJ2-7|-
CASSPYTGLSYEQYF
TGTGCCAGCAGTCCGTACACTGGACTATCCTACGAGCAGTACTTC
>TRBV4-2|-|TRBJ2-3|-
CASSQEAGYTETQYF
TGTGCCAGCAGCCAAGAGGCGGGTTACACAGAAACGCAGTATTTT
>TRBV29-1|many|TRBJ2-1|-
CSVSPGSYNEQFF
TGCAGCGTTTCTCCCGGCTCCTACAATGAGCAGTTCTTC
>TRBV5-8|few|TRBJ2-5|-
CASSEQGRYQETQYF
TGTGCCAGCAGTGAACAGGGAAGGTACCAAGAGACCCAGTACTTC
>TRBV12-3/TRBV12-4|few|TRBJ2-2|TRBD2
CASSSSGRATGELFF
TGTGCCAGCAGTTCTAGCGGGAGGGCCACCGGGGAGCTGTTTTTT
>TRBV9|many|TRBJ2-7|-
CASSVAPGNEQYF
TGTGCCAGCAGCGTAGCTCCAGGGAACGAGCAGTACTTC
>TRBV27|few|TRBJ1-1|TRBD1
CASTTGGSTEAFF
TGTGCCAGCACGACAGGGGGTAGCACTGAAGCTTTCTTT
>TRBV19|few|TRBJ2-7|TRBD1
CASSTGDSRGEQYF
TGTGCCAGTAGTACCGGGGACAGTCGCGGCGAGCAGTACTTC
>TRBV12-3/TRBV12-4|few|TRBJ2-1|TRBD2
CASSKSSGSSYNEQFF
TGTGCCAGCAGCAAATCTAGCGGGAGCTCCTACAATGAGCAGTTCTTC
>TRBV19|-|TRBJ2-1|-
CASSPGLFYNEQFF
TGTGCCAGTAGCCCGGGACTTTTTTACAATGAGCAGTTCTTC
>TRBV28|many|TRBJ1-1|-
CASTTRGKNTEAFF
TGTGCCAGCACCACTAGGGGTAAGAACACTGAAGCTTTCTTT
>TRBV5-1|many|TRBJ1-1|-
CASSWGPGLEGREAFF
TGCGCCAGCAGCTGGGGGCCGGGCCTAGAGGGACGTGAAGCTTTCTTT
>TRBV6-2/TRBV6-3|many|TRBJ2-6|-
CASSSLTSGANVLTF
TGTGCCAGCAGTTCCCTTACGTCTGGGGCCAACGTCCTGACTTTC
>TRBV15|-|TRBJ2-5|TRBD2
CATSRASGRAHETQYF
TGTGCCACCAGCAGAGCCAGCGGGAGGGCCCATGAGACCCAGTACTTC
>TRBV5-4|many|TRBJ2-3|-
CASSLEGASYTDTQYF
TGTGCCAGCAGCTTGGAAGGGGCCTCCTACACAGATACGCAGTATTTT
>TRBV5-1|few|TRBJ2-1|-
CASSPVHYEQFF
TGCGCCAGCAGCCCGGTCCACTACGAGCAGTTCTTC
>TRBV29-1|many|TRBJ1-1|TRBD1
CSVTQGGMNTEAFF
TGCAGCGTAACACAGGGGGGAATGAACACTGAAGCTTTCTTT
>TRBV7-7|-|TRBJ2-2|-
CASRRAESTGELFF
TGTGCTAGTAGAAGGGCAGAATCTACCGGGGAGCTGTTTTTT
>TRBV2|-|TRBJ2-3|-
CASCEASLVAQYF
TGTGCCAGCTGTGAAGCCTCACTGGTCGCGCAGTATTTT
>TRBV6-2/TRBV6-3|few|TRBJ2-7|TRBD1
CAVRQGAREQYF
TGTGCCGTACGACAGGGGGCGCGGGAGCAGTACTTC
>TRBV6-1|-|TRBJ1-1|-
CASSGGGITEAFF
TGTGCCAGCAGCGGCGGAGGGATCACTGAAGCTTTCTTT
>TRBV12-3/TRBV12-4|many|TRBJ2-7|TRBD2
CASRQGTSGEQYF
TGTGCCAGCAGACAAGGGACTAGCGGAGAGCAGTACTTC
>TRBV23-1|few|TRBJ2-3|-
CASSQGHTQYF
TGCGCCAGCAGTCAGGGACATACGCAGTATTTT
>TRBV6-2/TRBV6-3|-|TRBJ1-5|TRBD1
CTSRPSTGEGQPQHF
TGTACCAGCAGACCGTCGACAGGGGAAGGTCAGCCCCAGCATTTT
>TRBV7-8|-|TRBJ2-7|-
CASISAVYEQYF
TGTGCCAGCATATCCGCGGTCTACGAGCAGTACTTC
>TRBV20-1|-|TRBJ2-5|-
CSARRQETQYF
TGCAGTGCTAGGCGGCAAGAGACCCAGTACTTC
>TRBV12-3/TRBV12-4|once|TRBJ2-4|-
CASSLDLDIQYF
TGTGCCAGCAGTTTAGACTTAGACATTCAGTACTTC
>TRBV21-1|few|TRBJ2-5|-
CASSRRQGRLQETQYF
TGTGCCAGCAGCAGAAGACAGGGGCGACTTCAAGAGACCCAGTACTTC
>TRBV19|few|TRBJ1-6|TRBD1
CASTNRDRHSPLHF
TGTGCCAGTACTAACCGGGACAGACATTCACCCCTCCACTTT
>TRBV7-2|-|TRBJ2-3|TRBD2
CASSSGLAGYTDTQYF
TGTGCCAGCAGCTCGGGACTAGCGGGATACACAGATACGCAGTATTTT